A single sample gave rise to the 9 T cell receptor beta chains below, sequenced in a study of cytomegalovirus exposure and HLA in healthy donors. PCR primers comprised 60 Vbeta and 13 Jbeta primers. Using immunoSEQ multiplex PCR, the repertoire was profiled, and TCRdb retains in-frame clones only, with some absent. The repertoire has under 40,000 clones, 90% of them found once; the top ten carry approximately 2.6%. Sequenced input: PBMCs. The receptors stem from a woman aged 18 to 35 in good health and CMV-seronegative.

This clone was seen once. CDR3: CASSPRQGASYEQYF. Written as DNA, the CDR3 is TGTGCCAGCAGCCCGCGACAGGGGGCATCCTACGAGCAGTACTTC. This chain uses TRBV13 with TRBJ2-7, with 10 nucleotides matching TRBD1. Per the germline V gene, CDR1 is PRHDT and CDR2 is FYEKMQ (reference sequence). Unmatched junction bases numbered 5, after V lost 5 bases and J lost 1 base. This CDR3 region has 15 residues.

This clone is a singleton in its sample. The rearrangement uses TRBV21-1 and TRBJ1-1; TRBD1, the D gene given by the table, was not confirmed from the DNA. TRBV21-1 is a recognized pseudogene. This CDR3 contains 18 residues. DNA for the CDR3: TGTGCCAGCACCCAACGGGACAGGAGGACGGCAGGGAACACTGAAGCTTTCTTT. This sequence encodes CASTQRDRRTAGNTEAFF.

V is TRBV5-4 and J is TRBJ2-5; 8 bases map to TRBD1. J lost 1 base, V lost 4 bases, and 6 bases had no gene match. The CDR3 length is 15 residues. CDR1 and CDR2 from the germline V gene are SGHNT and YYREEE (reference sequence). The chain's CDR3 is CASSLDRARQETQYF. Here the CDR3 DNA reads TGTGCCAGCAGCCTGGACAGGGCTCGCCAAGAGACCCAGTACTTC. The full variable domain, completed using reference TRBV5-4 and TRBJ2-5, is ETGVTQSPTHLIKTRGQQVTLRCSSQSGHNTVSWYQQALGQGPQFIFQYYREEENGRGNFPPRFSGLQFPNYSSELNVNALELDDSALYLCASSLDRARQETQYFGPGTRLLVL.

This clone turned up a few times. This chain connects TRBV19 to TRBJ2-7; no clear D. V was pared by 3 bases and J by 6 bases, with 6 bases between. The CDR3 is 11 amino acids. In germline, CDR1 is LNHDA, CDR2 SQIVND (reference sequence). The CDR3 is CASSIGLEQYF. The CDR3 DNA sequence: TGTGCCAGTAGTATTGGGCTCGAGCAGTACTTC. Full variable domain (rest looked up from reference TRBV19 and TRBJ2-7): DGGITQSPKYLFRKEGQNVTLSCEQNLNHDAMYWYRQDPGQGLRLIYYSQIVNDFQKGDIAEGYSVSREKKESFPLTVTSAQKNPTAFYLCASSIGLEQYFGPGTRLTVT.

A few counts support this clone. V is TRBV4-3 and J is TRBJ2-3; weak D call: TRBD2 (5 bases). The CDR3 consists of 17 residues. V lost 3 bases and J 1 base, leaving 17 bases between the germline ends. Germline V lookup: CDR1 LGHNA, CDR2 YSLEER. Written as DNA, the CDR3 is TGCGCCAGCAGCCATGCCGGACTCTTAGGAGGCACAGATACGCAGTATTTT. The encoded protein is CASSHAGLLGGTDTQYF.

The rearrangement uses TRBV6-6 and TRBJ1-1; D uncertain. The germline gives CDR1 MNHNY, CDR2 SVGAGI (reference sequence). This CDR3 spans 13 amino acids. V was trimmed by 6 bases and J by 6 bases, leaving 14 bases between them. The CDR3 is CASREDLYAEAFF. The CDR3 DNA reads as TGTGCCAGCAGGGAGGACCTATATGCTGAAGCTTTCTTT.

This CDR3 is CASRSQGAGVAYNEQFF. CDR3 sequence (DNA): TGTGCCAGTAGAAGCCAGGGAGCGGGAGTGGCCTACAATGAGCAGTTCTTC. This sequence joins TRBV19 and TRBJ2-1, with 8 bases fitting TRBD2. The CDR3 has 17 amino acids. V shed 6 bases, J shed 2 bases, and the junction held 12 bases outside the gene matches. The germline gives CDR1 LNHDA, CDR2 SQIVND (reference sequence).

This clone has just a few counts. CDR3 amino acids: CATRGALRPGNTIYF. The CDR3 DNA reads TGTGCCACCAGGGGGGCATTGCGACCTGGAAACACCATATATTTT. The chain combines TRBV19 with TRBJ1-3; TRBD1 aligns across 7 bases. Germline CDR1 reads LNHDA; CDR2 reads SQIVND (reference sequence). The CDR3 has 15 residues. V lost 10 bases, J lost 2 bases, and 11 bases stayed unmatched.

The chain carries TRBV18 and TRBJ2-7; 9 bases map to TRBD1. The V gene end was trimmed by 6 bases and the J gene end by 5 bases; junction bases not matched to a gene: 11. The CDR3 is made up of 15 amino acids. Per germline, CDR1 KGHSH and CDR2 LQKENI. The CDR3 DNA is TGTGCCAGCTCGGTAGGGACAGGGATATTCAACGAGCAGTACTTC. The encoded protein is CASSVGTGIFNEQYF. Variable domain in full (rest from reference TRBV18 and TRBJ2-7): NAGVMQNPRHLVRRRGQEARLRCSPMKGHSHVYWYRQLPEEGLKFMVYLQKENIIDESGMPKERFSAEFPKEGPSILRIQQVVRGDSAAYFCASSVGTGIFNEQYFGPGTRLTVT.